This T cell receptor beta chain is from a study of blood T cell repertoires in COVID-19. On the study more broadly: Sites across the United States, Italy and Spain contributed samples from acute and convalescent COVID-19.

Repertoires were generated with immunoSEQ multiplex PCR, while TCRdb's copy carries only in-frame clones and drops some. The sample holds about 210,000 clones, about nine tenths seen once. V lost 4 bases and J lost 7, with 11 bases in between. The CDR3 covers 12 residues. Germline CDR1 reads SGDLS; CDR2 reads YYNGEE. The sample consisted of PBMCs or T cells enriched from blood (not recorded which). This receptor was taken from a young man in a cohort exposed to, infected with or recovered from COVID-19 (not recorded which). The chain joins TRBV9 to TRBJ1-2, with unresolved D. The CDR3 nucleotides are TGTGCCAGCAGCTCGCGAGCCGCTGGCTACACCTTC. Amino acids: CASSSRAAGYTF.